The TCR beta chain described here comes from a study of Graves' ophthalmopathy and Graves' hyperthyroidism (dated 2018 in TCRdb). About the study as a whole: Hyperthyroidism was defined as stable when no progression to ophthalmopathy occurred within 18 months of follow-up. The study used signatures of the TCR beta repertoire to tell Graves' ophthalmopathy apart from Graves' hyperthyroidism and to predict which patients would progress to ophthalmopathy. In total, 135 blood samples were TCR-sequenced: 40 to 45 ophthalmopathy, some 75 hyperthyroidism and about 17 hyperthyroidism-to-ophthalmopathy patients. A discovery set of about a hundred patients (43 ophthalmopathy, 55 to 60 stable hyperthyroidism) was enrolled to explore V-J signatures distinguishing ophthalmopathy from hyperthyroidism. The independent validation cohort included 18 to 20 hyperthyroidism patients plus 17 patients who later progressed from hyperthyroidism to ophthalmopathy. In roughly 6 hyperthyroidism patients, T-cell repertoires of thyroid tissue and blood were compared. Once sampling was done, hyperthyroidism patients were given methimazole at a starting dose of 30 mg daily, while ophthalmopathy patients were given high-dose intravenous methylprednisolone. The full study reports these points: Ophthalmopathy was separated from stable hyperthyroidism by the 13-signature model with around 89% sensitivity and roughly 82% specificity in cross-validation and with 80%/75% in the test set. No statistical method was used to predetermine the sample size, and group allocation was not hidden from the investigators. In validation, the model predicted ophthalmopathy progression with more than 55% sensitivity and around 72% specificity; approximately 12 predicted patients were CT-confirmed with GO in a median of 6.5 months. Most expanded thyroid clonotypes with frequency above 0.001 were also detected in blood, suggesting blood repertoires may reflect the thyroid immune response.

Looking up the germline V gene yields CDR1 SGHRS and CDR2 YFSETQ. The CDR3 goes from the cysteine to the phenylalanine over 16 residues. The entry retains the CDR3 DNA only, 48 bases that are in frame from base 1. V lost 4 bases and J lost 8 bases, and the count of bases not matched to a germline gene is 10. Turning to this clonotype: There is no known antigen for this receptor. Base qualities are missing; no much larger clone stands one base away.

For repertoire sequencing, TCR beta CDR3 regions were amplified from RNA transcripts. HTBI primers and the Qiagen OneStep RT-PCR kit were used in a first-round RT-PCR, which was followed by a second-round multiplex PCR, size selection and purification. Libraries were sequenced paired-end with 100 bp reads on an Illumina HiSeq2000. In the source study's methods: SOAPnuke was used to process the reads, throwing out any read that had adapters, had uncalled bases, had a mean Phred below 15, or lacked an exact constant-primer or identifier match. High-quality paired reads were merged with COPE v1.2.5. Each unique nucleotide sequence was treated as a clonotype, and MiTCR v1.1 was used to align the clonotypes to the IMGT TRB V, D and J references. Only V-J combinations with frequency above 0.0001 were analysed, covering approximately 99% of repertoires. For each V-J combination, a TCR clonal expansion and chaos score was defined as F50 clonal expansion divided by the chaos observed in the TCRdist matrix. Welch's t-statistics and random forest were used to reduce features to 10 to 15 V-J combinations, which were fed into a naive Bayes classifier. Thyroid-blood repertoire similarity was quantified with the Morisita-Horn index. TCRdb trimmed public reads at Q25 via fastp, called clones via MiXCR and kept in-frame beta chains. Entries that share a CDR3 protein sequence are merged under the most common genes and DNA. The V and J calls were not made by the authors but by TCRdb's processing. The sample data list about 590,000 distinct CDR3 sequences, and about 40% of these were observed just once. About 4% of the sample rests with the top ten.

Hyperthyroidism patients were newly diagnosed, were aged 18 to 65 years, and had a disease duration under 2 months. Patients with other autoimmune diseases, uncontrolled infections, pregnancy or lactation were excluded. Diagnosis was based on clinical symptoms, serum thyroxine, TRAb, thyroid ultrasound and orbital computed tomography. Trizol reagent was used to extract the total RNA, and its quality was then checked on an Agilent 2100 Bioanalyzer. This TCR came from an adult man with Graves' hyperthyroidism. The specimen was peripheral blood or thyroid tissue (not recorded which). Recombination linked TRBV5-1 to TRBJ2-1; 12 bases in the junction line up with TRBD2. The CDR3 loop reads CASSPPTSGSSDEQFF. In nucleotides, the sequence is TGCGCCAGCAGCCCTCCGACTAGCGGGAGTTCGGATGAGCAGTTCTTC.